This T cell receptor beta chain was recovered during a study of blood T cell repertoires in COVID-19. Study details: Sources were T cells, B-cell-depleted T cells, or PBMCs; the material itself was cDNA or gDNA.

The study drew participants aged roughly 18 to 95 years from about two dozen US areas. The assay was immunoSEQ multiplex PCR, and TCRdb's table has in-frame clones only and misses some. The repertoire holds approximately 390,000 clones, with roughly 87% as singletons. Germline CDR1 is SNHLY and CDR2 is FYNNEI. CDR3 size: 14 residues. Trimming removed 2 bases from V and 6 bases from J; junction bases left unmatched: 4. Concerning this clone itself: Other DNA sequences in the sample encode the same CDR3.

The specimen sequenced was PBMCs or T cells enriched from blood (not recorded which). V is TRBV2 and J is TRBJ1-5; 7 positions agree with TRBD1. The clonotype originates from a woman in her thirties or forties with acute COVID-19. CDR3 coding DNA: TGTGCCAGCAGTGAACAGGGGGAACGTCAGCCCCAGCATTTT. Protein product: CASSEQGERQPQHF. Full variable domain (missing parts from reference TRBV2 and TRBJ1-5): EPEVTQTPSHQVTQMGQEVILRCVPISNHLYFYWYRQILGQKVEFLVSFYNNEISEKSEIFDDQFSVERPDGSNFTLKIRSTKLEDSAMYFCASSEQGERQPQHFGDGTRLSIL.